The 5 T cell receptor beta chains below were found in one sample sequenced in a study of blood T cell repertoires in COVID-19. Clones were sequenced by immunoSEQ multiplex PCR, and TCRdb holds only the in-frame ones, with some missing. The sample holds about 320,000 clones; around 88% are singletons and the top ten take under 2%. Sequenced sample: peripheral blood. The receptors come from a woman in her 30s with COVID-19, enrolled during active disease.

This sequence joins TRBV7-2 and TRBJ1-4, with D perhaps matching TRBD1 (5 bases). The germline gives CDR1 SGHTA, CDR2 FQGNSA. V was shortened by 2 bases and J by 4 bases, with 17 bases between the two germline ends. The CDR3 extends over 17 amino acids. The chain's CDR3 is CASSLLGRGTDNEKLFF. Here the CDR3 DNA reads TGTGCCAGCAGCTTATTAGGGAGGGGCACGGATAATGAAAAACTGTTTTTT.

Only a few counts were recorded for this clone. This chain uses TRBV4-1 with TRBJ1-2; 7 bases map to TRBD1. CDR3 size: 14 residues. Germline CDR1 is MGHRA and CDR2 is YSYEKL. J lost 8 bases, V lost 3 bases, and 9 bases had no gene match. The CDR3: CASSHPVRGRGYTF. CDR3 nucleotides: TGCGCCAGCAGCCATCCCGTGAGGGGGCGAGGCTACACCTTC.

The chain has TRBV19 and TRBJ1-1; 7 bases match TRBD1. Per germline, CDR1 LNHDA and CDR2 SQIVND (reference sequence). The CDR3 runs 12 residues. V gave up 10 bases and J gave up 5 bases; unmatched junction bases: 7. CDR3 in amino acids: CATRQGLTEAFF. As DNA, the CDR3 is TGTGCCACGAGACAGGGCTTGACTGAAGCTTTCTTT.

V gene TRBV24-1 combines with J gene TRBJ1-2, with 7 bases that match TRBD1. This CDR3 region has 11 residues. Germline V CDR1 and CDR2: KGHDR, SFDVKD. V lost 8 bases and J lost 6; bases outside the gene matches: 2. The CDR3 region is CATTTGNGYTF. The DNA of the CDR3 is TGTGCCACCACGACAGGGAATGGCTACACCTTC.

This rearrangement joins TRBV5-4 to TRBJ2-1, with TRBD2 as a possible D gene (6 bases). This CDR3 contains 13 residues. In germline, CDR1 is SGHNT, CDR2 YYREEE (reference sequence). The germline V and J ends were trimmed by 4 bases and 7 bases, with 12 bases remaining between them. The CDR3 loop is CASSATGGNEQFF. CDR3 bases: TGTGCCAGCAGCGCTACTGGGGGGAATGAGCAGTTCTTC.